This T cell receptor (beta chain) was captured in a study of blood T cells in healthy people across ages. Germline lookup yields CDR1 MNHEY and CDR2 SVGAGI. The CDR3 runs 14 residues. J gave up 4 bases and V 5 bases, and 5 bases lay outside the gene matches. Through a sample-barcoded 5' primer and a J-beta primer mix, a second PCR was run for about 7 to 12 cycles. One entry per CDR3 protein results from TCRdb running MiXCR on the 5' RACE reads. This table holds hundreds of thousands of distinct CDR3 sequences, around two fifths found once. Total RNA, at least 5.5 micrograms per sample, came from PBMCs.

The V call is TRBV6-5, the J call TRBJ2-7, with 10 bases lining up with TRBD1. This TCR was recovered from a man in his sixties in good health. Specimen: blood. CDR3 sequence (DNA): TGTGCCAGCAGTCCCGGGGGACAGGGGTACGAGCAGTACTTC. This sequence encodes CASSPGGQGYEQYF.